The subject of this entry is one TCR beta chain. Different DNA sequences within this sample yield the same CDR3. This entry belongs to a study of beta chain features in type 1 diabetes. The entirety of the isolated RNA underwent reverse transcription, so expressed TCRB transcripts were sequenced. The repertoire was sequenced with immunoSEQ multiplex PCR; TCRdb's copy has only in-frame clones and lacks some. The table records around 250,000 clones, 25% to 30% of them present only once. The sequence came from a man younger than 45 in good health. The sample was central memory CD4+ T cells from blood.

Here the CDR3 DNA reads TGTGCCAGCAGTAAGGGACAGGGGATCTACGAGCAGTACTTC. Its translation: CASSKGQGIYEQYF. The rearrangement joins TRBV2 to TRBJ2-7; 10 nucleotides align to TRBD1. J gave up 3 bases and V 5 bases, and 4 bases lay outside the gene matches. The CDR3 totals 14 residues. CDR1 and CDR2 (germline): SNHLY, FYNNEI.